Below are 17 T cell receptor beta chains sequenced from a single sample in a study of Ad26.COV2.S vaccination and SARS-CoV-2 variants (dated by TCRdb to 2020 to 2022). The meaning of the sample's treatment or condition label: around 19 received Ad26.COV2.S at low or high dose, single or two shots; roughly five received placebo; per-sample allocation not given. Repertoires of vaccine and placebo recipients were sequenced from samples collected on day 63 after the first injection. Libraries were prepared through the immunoSEQ multiplex PCR assay. The clones in this table, taken by TCRdb from immuneACCESS, are in-frame only. Not every clone is retained; where verified, under half of the shortfall comes from an unresolved V gene, and the cause of the rest is unknown. For this sample there are hundreds of thousands of clones; approximately 89% appear just once. The ten largest clonotypes hold approximately 2.5% of the sample.

The source material was peripheral blood, sampled in a trial of Ad26.COV2.S vaccine versus placebo. Receptors were obtained from a person aged 18-60 years who received the Ad26.COV2.S COVID-19 vaccine or a placebo.

This chain uses TRBV5-6 with TRBJ1-1, with D unresolved. Germline CDR1 is SGHDT and CDR2 is YYEEEE. V dropped 4 bases and J dropped 7 bases, with 14 bases sitting between them. This CDR3 has 13 residues. The DNA of the CDR3 is TGTGCCAGCAGCGGACTCTCGGGAAATGAAGCTTTCTTT. It codes for CASSGLSGNEAFF.

J is TRBJ2-1 and V is TRBV6-4; TRBD2 matches 9 bases. Germline V lookup: CDR1 MRHNA, CDR2 SNTAGT. The V segment lost 6 bases and the J segment 5 bases; nucleotides outside the gene matches: 2. The CDR3 contains 13 residues. The CDR3 reads CASRAGGNNEQFF. The CDR3 DNA follows: TGTGCCAGCAGAGCGGGGGGCAACAATGAGCAGTTCTTC.

The chain combines TRBV7-3 with TRBJ1-5; no clear D gene. V was pared by 2 bases and J by 5 bases, with 10 bases between. This CDR3 is 14 amino acids long. Germline CDR1 is SGHTA and CDR2 is FQGTGA. The CDR3 loop reads CASSLPEGDQPQHF. The CDR3 DNA follows: TGTGCCAGCAGCTTACCTGAGGGAGATCAGCCCCAGCATTTT. Based on the CDR3 plus reference TRBV7-3 and TRBJ1-5, the full variable domain is GAGVSQTPSNKVTEKGKYVELRCDPISGHTALYWYRQSLGQGPEFLIYFQGTGAADDSGLPNDRFFAVRPEGSVSTLKIQRTERGDSAVYLCASSLPEGDQPQHFGDGTRLSIL.

This rearrangement joins TRBV4-2 to TRBJ2-3, with unresolved D. The CDR3 has 14 residues. Trimming shortened V by 0 bases and J by 2 bases, and 6 bases separated the two germline ends. Per germline, CDR1 LGHNA and CDR2 YNFKEQ. In nucleotides, the CDR3 is TGTGCCAGCAGCCAAGACATTTACACAGATACGCAGTATTTT. This encodes CASSQDIYTDTQYF.

This sequence joins TRBV5-1 and TRBJ2-2, with D uncertain. Germline V gene lookup returns CDR1 SGHRS and CDR2 YFSETQ. V shed 8 bases and J shed 4 bases, with 12 bases lying between them. The CDR3 spans 13 residues. The CDR3 nucleotides are TGCGCCAGTGCTCCTTCGAGCACCGGGGAGCTGTTTTTT. Its protein is CASAPSSTGELFF. Full variable domain (outside the CDR3, taken from reference TRBV5-1 and TRBJ2-2): KAGVTQTPRYLIKTRGQQVTLSCSPISGHRSVSWYQQTPGQGLQFLFEYFSETQRNKGNFPGRFSGRQFSNSRSEMNVSTLELGDSALYLCASAPSSTGELFFGEGSRLTVL.

Details on this clone: Other DNA sequences in the sample encode the same CDR3. The genes are TRBV19 and TRBJ1-6, with D maybe TRBD1 (5 bases). V was trimmed by 5 bases and J by 4 bases, leaving 6 bases between them. CDR1 is LNHDA and CDR2 is SQIVND in the germline V gene (reference sequence). This CDR3 contains 13 residues. DNA for the CDR3: TGTGCCAGTAGTTCAGGGTATAATTCACCCCTCCACTTT. The encoded protein is CASSSGYNSPLHF.

The chain couples TRBV27 to TRBJ2-5, with D maybe TRBD1 (5 bases). Germline CDR1 and CDR2: MNHEY and SMNVEV (reference sequence). V lost 3 bases to trimming and J lost 5 bases, with 13 bases between them. The CDR3 extends over 14 amino acids. CDR3 region: CASSFLRAGETQYF. The CDR3 nucleotides read TGTGCCAGCAGTTTTCTCAGGGCCGGCGAGACCCAGTACTTC.

The chain carries TRBV7-2 and TRBJ2-1, with D perhaps TRBD1 (7 bases). Trimming cost V 1 base and J 6 bases, with 10 bases left between them. The CDR3 is 14 residues long. Germline loops: CDR1 SGHTA, CDR2 FQGNSA. DNA of the CDR3: TGTGCCAGCAGCTTAGACAGGGGAGGCAATGAGCAGTTCTTC. This codes for CASSLDRGGNEQFF.

The gene calls are TRBV12-3 or TRBV12-4 and TRBJ1-4; D call uncertain. The CDR3 covers 13 residues. V was cut by 8 bases and J by 4 bases, with 11 bases left in between. The CDR3 protein is CASGRGDNEKLFF. The CDR3 nucleotides are TGTGCCAGCGGACGTGGCGATAATGAAAAACTGTTTTTT.

This clone was observed once. The chain employs TRBV3-1 (or the pseudogene TRBV3-2) and TRBJ1-1; TRBD1 aligns across 8 bases. This CDR3 has 15 residues. Germline CDR1 and CDR2: LGHDT and YNNKEL (reference sequence). The V gene end was trimmed by 4 bases and the J gene end by 0 bases; junction bases not matched to a gene: 4. CDR3 DNA sequence: TGTGCCAGCAGCCCCTCGGACAGGGTGAACACTGAAGCTTTCTTT. This translates into CASSPSDRVNTEAFF.

The chain uses TRBV7-2 and TRBJ2-3; tentative D call: TRBD1 (5 bases). This CDR3 has 14 residues. Germline CDR1 is SGHTA and CDR2 is FQGNSA. Trimming left V 5 bases short and J 11 bases short, with 20 bases between. CDR3 sequence (DNA): TGTGCCAGCAGCCCGATGACAGTTCAGGTGCTGCAGTATTTT. Its translation is CASSPMTVQVLQYF. Full variable domain (missing parts from reference TRBV7-2 and TRBJ2-3): GAGVSQSPSNKVTEKGKDVELRCDPISGHTALYWYRQSLGQGLEFLIYFQGNSAPDKSGLPSDRFSAERTGGSVSTLTIQRTQQEDSAVYLCASSPMTVQVLQYFGPGTRLTVL.

This rearrangement joins TRBV28 to TRBJ1-5, with a possible D match to TRBD1 (5 bases). The ends were cut back, 8 bases at V and 6 bases at J, with 14 bases in the middle. From germline, CDR1 is MDHEN and CDR2 SYDVKM. The CDR3 has 13 residues. For the CDR3, the DNA is TGTGCCAGCCACCGGGACTACGGTCAGCCCCAGCATTTT. Translating it yields CASHRDYGQPQHF.

Written as DNA, the CDR3 is TGTGCCAGCAGTTATGTAGCGGGATACACAGATACGCAGTATTTT. Translation gives CASSYVAGYTDTQYF. The J gene is TRBJ2-3, the V gene TRBV6-5; 8 nucleotides align to TRBD2. The germline CDR1 and CDR2 sequences are MNHEY and SVGAGI. The CDR3 loop spans 15 amino acids. After removal of 3 bases from V and 2 bases from J, the junction contained 4 bases not matched to a gene.

This clone was seen a single time. This chain uses TRBV5-1 with TRBJ2-1; TRBD1 agrees at 9 bases. Germline CDR1 SGHRS, CDR2 YFSETQ. V shed 2 bases and J 5 bases; nucleotides not matched to a gene: 5. CDR3 length: 15 residues. The DNA for the CDR3 is TGCGCCAGCAGCTTACAGGGGGCCGGGCACAATGAGCAGTTCTTC. Amino acid sequence: CASSLQGAGHNEQFF.

J is TRBJ2-6 and V is TRBV28; D unclear. The germline gives CDR1 MDHEN, CDR2 SYDVKM. The V and J ends lost 3 bases and 1 base respectively, with 4 bases between them. The CDR3 has 14 amino acids. CDR3 sequence reads: CASSLISGANVLTF. DNA for the CDR3: TGTGCCAGCAGTTTGATTTCTGGGGCCAACGTCCTGACTTTC.

The CDR3 bases are TGTGCCTGGAGCCCTTACAATTCCGGCTACACCTTC. Its protein product is CAWSPYNSGYTF. The rearrangement uses TRBV30 and TRBJ1-2; no clear D. Trimming left V 3 bases short and J 8 bases short, with 13 bases between. The CDR3 is 12 residues long. Germline lookup yields CDR1 GTSNPN and CDR2 SVGIG (reference sequence).

This sequence joins TRBV27 and TRBJ2-1; 10 nucleotides align to TRBD2. J was trimmed by 4 bases and V by 5 bases; bases with no gene match: 5. The length of the CDR3 is 15 residues. CDR1 is MNHEY and CDR2 is SMNVEV in the germline V gene (reference sequence). In nucleotides, the CDR3 is TGTGCCAGCAGTCCCTCGACTAGCGGGTACAATGAGCAGTTCTTC. Translating it yields CASSPSTSGYNEQFF.